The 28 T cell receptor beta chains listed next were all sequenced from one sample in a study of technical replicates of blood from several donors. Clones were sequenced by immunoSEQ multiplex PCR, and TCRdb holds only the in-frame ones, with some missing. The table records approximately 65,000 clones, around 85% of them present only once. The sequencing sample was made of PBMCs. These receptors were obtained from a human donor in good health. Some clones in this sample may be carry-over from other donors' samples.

The CDR3 region has the DNA TGTGCCAGTAGTATAGCCGGGGGTTACTACGAGCAGTACTTC. Protein: CASSIAGGYYEQYF. J is TRBJ2-7 and V is TRBV19; tentative D call: TRBD2 (6 bases). The CDR3 sequence is 14 residues long. Between the trimmed V and J ends, which lost 1 base and 3 bases, there was a span of 10 bases. The germline CDR1 and CDR2 sequences are LNHDA and SQIVND (reference sequence).

The CDR3 DNA follows: TGTGCCAGCAGCTTAGGGACATCCCGGGAGCAGTACTTC. Translation: CASSLGTSREQYF. The chain carries TRBV7-9 and TRBJ2-7; D possibly corresponds to TRBD1 (5 bases). Germline V gene lookup returns CDR1 SEHNR and CDR2 FQNEAQ (reference sequence). The ends were cut back, 1 base at V and 7 bases at J, with 11 bases in the middle. The CDR3 spans 13 residues.

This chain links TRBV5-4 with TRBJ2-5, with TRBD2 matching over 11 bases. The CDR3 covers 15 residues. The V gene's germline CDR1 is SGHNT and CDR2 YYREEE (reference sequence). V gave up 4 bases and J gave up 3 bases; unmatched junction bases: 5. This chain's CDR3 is CASSVGLADEETQYF. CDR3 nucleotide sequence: TGTGCCAGCAGCGTGGGACTAGCGGACGAAGAGACCCAGTACTTC.

CDR3 sequence: CAWAAPGSLWPQHF. For the CDR3, the DNA is TGTGCCTGGGCCGCCCCCGGGTCTTTATGGCCCCAGCATTTT. The genes are TRBV30 and TRBJ1-5; D gene unclear. V dropped 5 bases and J dropped 9 bases, with 20 bases sitting between them. CDR3 length: 14 residues. The germline V gene encodes CDR1 GTSNPN and CDR2 SVGIG (reference sequence).

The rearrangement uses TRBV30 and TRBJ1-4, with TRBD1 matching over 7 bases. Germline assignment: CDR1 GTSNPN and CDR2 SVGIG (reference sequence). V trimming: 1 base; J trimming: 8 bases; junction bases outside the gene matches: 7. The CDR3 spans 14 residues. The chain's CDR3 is CAWSEGARGEKLFF. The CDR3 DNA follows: TGTGCCTGGAGTGAGGGGGCGCGGGGCGAAAAACTGTTTTTT.

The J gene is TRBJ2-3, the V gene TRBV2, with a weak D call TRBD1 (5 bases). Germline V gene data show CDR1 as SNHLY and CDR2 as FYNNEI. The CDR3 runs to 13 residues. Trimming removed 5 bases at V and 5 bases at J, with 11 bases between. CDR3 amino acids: CASSRTGGDTQYF. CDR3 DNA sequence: TGTGCCAGCAGTCGCACAGGTGGAGATACGCAGTATTTT.

CDR3 sequence: CASSTLLAGVYEQYF. CDR3 nucleotide sequence: TGTGCCAGTAGTACATTGCTAGCGGGGGTCTACGAGCAGTACTTC. The gene calls are TRBV19 and TRBJ2-7, with TRBD2 matching 10 bases. The germline CDR1 and CDR2 sequences are LNHDA and SQIVND (reference sequence). This CDR3 has 15 amino acids. The V segment lost 4 bases and the J segment 3 bases; nucleotides outside the gene matches: 6.

CDR3 sequence (DNA): TGTGCCATCACCGGGTCCACGGCGGGAGCCCTAGACGAGCAGTACTTC. Translation gives CAITGSTAGALDEQYF. The chain combines TRBV28 with TRBJ2-7; TRBD2 matches 7 bases. Germline-derived CDR1 and CDR2 are MDHEN and SYDVKM. The V segment lost 10 bases and the J segment 5 bases; nucleotides outside the gene matches: 20. The CDR3 consists of 16 residues.

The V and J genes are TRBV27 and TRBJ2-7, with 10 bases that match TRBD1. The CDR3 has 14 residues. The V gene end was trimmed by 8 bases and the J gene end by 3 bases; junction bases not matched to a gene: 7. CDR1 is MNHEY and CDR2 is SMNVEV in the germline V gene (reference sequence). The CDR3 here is CASSLGQGIYEQYF. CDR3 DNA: TGTGCCAGCTCCCTGGGACAGGGGATCTACGAGCAGTACTTC.

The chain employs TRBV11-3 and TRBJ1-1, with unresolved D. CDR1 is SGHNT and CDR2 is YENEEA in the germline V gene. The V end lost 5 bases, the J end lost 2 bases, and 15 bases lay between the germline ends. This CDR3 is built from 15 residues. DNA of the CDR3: TGTGCCAGCAGCCCGACGGGGTGGGCTAACACTGAAGCTTTCTTT. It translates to CASSPTGWANTEAFF. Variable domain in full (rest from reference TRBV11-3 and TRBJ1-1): EAGVVQSPRYKIIEKKQPVAFWCNPISGHNTLYWYLQNLGQGPELLIRYENEEAVDDSQLPKDRFSAERLKGVDSTLKIQPAELGDSAVYLCASSPTGWANTEAFFGQGTRLTVV.

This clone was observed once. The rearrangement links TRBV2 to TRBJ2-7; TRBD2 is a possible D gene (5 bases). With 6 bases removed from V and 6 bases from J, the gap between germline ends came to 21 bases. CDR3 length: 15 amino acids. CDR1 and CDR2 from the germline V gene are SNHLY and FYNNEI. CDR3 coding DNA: TGTGCCAGCAGGCTCTCCGGGCAGCGCGGAGGCGAGCAGTACTTC. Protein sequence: CASRLSGQRGGEQYF. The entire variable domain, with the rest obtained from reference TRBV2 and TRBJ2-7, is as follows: EPEVTQTPSHQVTQMGQEVILRCVPISNHLYFYWYRQILGQKVEFLVSFYNNEISEKSEIFDDQFSVERPDGSNFTLKIRSTKLEDSAMYFCASRLSGQRGGEQYFGPGTRLTVT.

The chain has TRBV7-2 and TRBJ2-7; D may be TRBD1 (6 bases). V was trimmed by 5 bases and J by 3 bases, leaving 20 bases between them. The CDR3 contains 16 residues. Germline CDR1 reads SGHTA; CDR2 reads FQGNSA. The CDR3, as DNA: TGTGCCAGCAGCGTAGGACCGGGACACCCCAACTACGAGCAGTACTTC. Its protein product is CASSVGPGHPNYEQYF.

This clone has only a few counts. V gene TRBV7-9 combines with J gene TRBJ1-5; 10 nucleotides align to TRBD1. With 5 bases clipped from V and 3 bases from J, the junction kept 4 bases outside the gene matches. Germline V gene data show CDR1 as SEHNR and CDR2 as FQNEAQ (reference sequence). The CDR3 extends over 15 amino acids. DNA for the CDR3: TGTGCCAGCAGCGGGGGACAGGGGTACAATCAGCCCCAGCATTTT. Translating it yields CASSGGQGYNQPQHF.

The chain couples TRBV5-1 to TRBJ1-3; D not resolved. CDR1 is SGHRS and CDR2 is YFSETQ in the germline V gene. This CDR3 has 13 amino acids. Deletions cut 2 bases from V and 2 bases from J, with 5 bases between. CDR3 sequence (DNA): TGCGCCAGCAGCTTTTCGGCTGGAAACACCATATATTTT. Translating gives CASSFSAGNTIYF.

The CDR3 protein is CASSLGGGGGPLHF. Written as DNA, the CDR3 is TGTGCCAGCAGCTTAGGAGGCGGGGGTGGACCCCTCCACTTT. This chain joins TRBV7-2 and TRBJ1-6, with a possible D match to TRBD1 (5 bases). The CDR3 has 14 residues. V was shortened by 1 base and J by 12 bases, with 13 bases between the two germline ends. Germline CDR1 and CDR2: SGHTA and FQGNSA.

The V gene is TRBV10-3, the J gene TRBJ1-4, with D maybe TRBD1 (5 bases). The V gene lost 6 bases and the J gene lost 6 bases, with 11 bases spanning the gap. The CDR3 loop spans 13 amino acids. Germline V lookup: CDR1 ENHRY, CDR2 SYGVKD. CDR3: CAIRSPGDEKLFF. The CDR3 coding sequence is TGTGCCATCAGGTCCCCGGGGGATGAAAAACTGTTTTTT.

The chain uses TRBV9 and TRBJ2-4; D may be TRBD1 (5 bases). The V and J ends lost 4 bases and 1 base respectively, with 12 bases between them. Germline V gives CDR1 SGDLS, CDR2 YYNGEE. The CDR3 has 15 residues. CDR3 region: CASSPTGNAKNIQYF. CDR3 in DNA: TGTGCCAGCAGCCCAACAGGAAATGCCAAAAACATTCAGTACTTC.

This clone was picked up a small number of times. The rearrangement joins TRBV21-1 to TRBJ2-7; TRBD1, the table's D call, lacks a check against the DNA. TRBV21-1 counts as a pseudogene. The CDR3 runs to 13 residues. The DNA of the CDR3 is TGTGCCACCCAGTCGACAGGGAACGACGAGCAGTACTTC. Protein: CATQSTGNDEQYF.

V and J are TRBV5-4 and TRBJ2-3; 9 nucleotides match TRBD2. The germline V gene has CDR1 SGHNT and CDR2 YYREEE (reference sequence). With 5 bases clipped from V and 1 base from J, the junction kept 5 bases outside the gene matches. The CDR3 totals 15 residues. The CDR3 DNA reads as TGTGCCAGCAGTTTCCCTAGCGGGGGCACAGATACGCAGTATTTT. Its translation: CASSFPSGGTDTQYF.

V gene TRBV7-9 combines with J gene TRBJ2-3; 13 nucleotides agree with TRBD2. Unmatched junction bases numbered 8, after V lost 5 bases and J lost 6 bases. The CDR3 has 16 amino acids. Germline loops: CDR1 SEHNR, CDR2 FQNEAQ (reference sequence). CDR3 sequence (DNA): TGTGCCAGCAGCACCGGGACTAGCGGGAAAGCCGATACGCAGTATTTT. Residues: CASSTGTSGKADTQYF.

This CDR3 is CASSLDRQETQYF. The CDR3, as DNA: TGCGCCAGCAGCTTGGACAGGCAAGAGACCCAGTACTTC. The chain uses TRBV5-1 and TRBJ2-5; D possibly corresponds to TRBD1 (5 bases). The V and J ends lost 0 bases and 2 bases respectively, with 5 bases between them. The CDR3 is 13 amino acids. Germline values: CDR1 SGHRS, CDR2 YFSETQ.

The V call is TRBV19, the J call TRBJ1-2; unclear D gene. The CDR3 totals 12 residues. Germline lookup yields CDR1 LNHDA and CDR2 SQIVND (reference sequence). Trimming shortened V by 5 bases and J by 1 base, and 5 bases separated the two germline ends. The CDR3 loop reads CASSVNNYGYTF. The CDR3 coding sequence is TGTGCCAGTAGTGTTAATAACTATGGCTACACCTTC. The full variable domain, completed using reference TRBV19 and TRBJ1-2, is DGGITQSPKYLFRKEGQNVTLSCEQNLNHDAMYWYRQDPGQGLRLIYYSQIVNDFQKGDIAEGYSVSREKKESFPLTVTSAQKNPTAFYLCASSVNNYGYTFGSGTRLTVV.

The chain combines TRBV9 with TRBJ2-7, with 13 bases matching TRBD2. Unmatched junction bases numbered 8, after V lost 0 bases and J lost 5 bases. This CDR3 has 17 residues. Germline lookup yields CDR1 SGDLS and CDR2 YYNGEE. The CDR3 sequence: CASSVGLAGGTVHEQYF. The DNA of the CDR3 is TGTGCCAGCAGCGTAGGACTAGCGGGGGGCACGGTACACGAGCAGTACTTC.

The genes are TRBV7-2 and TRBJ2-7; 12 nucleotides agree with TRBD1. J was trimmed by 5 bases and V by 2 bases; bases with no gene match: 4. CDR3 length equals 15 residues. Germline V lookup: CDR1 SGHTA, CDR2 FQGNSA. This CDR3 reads CASSLRGQGADEQYF. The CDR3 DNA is TGTGCCAGCAGCTTAAGGGGACAGGGGGCTGACGAGCAGTACTTC.

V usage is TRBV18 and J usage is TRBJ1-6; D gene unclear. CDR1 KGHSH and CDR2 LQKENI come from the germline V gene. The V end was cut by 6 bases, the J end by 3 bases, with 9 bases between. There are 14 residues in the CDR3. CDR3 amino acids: CASSQQNYNSPLHF. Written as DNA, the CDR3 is TGTGCCAGCTCTCAACAGAACTATAATTCACCCCTCCACTTT.

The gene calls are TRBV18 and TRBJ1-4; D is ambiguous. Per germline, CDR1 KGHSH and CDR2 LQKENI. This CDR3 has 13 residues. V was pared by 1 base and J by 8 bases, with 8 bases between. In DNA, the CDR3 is TGTGCCAGCTCACCACTCTACCGGGAAAAACTGTTTTTT. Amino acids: CASSPLYREKLFF.

The CDR3 sequence: CASSQDLPKSYSNQPQHF. In DNA, the CDR3 is TGCGCCAGCAGCCAAGATCTCCCTAAAAGCTATAGCAATCAGCCCCAGCATTTT. V gene TRBV4-3 combines with J gene TRBJ1-5; the D is unclear. Germline CDR1 reads LGHNA; CDR2 reads YSLEER. This CDR3 has 18 residues. The V end lost 0 bases, the J end lost 0 bases, and 15 bases lay between the germline ends.

The CDR3 sequence: CASRIDRGTEAFF. The CDR3, as DNA: TGTGCCAGTAGAATCGACAGGGGCACTGAAGCTTTCTTT. J is TRBJ1-1 and V is TRBV19; the match to TRBD1 covers 8 bases. This CDR3 has 13 residues. V lost 6 bases to trimming and J lost 4 bases; unmatched junction nucleotides: 4. Germline CDR1 and CDR2: LNHDA and SQIVND (reference sequence).